This paragraph reports one TCR beta chain. This specimen comes from a study of human T cells and chemical hapten exposure. Looked up from germline, CDR1 is SGHVS and CDR2 is FQNEAQ. V dropped 1 base and J dropped 11 bases, with 15 bases sitting between them. The CDR3 totals 15 residues. TCRdb reprocessed the RACE reads via MiXCR and lists one record per CDR3 protein. The sample records under 130,000 distinct CDR3 sequences, 11% being singletons. Time point meaning: patch test 1, 2 weeks after DPC sensitization. Regarding treatment: therapeutic diphenylcyclopropenone sensitization with weekly scalp DPC.

The TCR sequence derives from a woman between 35 and 50 years old with alopecia areata. Some clones in this sample may be carry-over from other donors' samples. The sample in question was whole blood, obtained in connection with sensitization to the hapten diphenylcyclopropenone (DPC). This chain uses TRBV7-8 with TRBJ1-6, with D unresolved. CDR3 sequence: CASSLGRPVFTPLHF. CDR3 DNA sequence: TGTGCCAGCAGCTTAGGTCGGCCCGTCTTTACACCCCTCCACTTT.